One sample yielded the 27 T cell receptor beta chains listed below, sequenced in a study of monozygotic twins with inflammatory bowel disease. One entry per CDR3 protein, without DNA, is what TCRdb gives after re-calling the 5' RACE reads. The table lists 400,000 to 500,000 distinct CDR3 sequences. The source material was blood. These receptor sequences come from a human donor with ulcerative colitis or Crohn's disease, or a healthy co-twin of an affected twin (not recorded which).

V usage is TRBV25-1 and J usage is TRBJ1-4. CDR1 and CDR2 (germline): MGHDK, SYGVNS. The CDR3 totals 15 residues. The CDR3: CASSELAETNEKLFF.

The chain employs TRBV20-1 and TRBJ2-5; absent DNA, TCRdb's TRBD1 call cannot be checked. The CDR3 length is 16 residues. Germline values: CDR1 DFQATT, CDR2 SNEGSKA (reference sequence). The CDR3 region is CSARDRGAVDQETQYF.

J is TRBJ2-3 and V is TRBV6-1; TCRdb selects TRBD1, and the lack of DNA leaves this call unchecked. CDR3 length equals 15 residues. The V gene's germline CDR1 is MNHNS and CDR2 SASEGT. CDR3 amino acids: CASYTGTGDVATQYF.

V and J are TRBV18 and TRBJ2-1; the TCRdb D gene call, TRBD2, has no DNA to confirm it. The CDR3 is made up of 16 amino acids. The germline V gene encodes CDR1 KGHSH and CDR2 LQKENI. This CDR3 reads CASSHRLAGPYNEQFF.

The chain has TRBV11-2 and TRBJ2-5. CDR3 size: 13 residues. Germline CDR1 SGHAT, CDR2 FQNNGV. The chain's CDR3 is CASSPRDRETQYF. The whole variable domain, filled in from reference TRBV11-2 and TRBJ2-5, reads EAGVAQSPRYKIIEKRQSVAFWCNPISGHATLYWYQQILGQGPKLLIQFQNNGVVDDSQLPKDRFSAERLKGVDSTLKIQPAKLEDSAVYLCASSPRDRETQYFGPGTRLLVL.

This chain's CDR3 is CASSVITGGYTGELFF. The V gene is TRBV10-2, the J gene TRBJ2-2; TCRdb returns TRBD1, unconfirmable since there is no DNA. The germline gives CDR1 WSHSY, CDR2 SAAADI. This CDR3 has 16 residues.

This rearrangement joins TRBV5-1 to TRBJ1-3. The germline gives CDR1 SGHRS, CDR2 YFSETQ. The CDR3 is made up of 16 amino acids. Here the CDR3 reads CASSLVSTREGNTIYF. Filled out from reference TRBV5-1 and TRBJ1-3, the complete variable domain reads KAGVTQTPRYLIKTRGQQVTLSCSPISGHRSVSWYQQTPGQGLQFLFEYFSETQRNKGNFPGRFSGRQFSNSRSEMNVSTLELGDSALYLCASSLVSTREGNTIYFGEGSWLTVV.

V is TRBV2 and J is TRBJ2-2. This CDR3 contains 14 residues. Germline-derived CDR1 and CDR2 are SNHLY and FYNNEI. CDR3 sequence reads: CASSELGNTGKLFF.

The chain employs TRBV6-1 and TRBJ1-1. CDR1 and CDR2 from the germline V gene are MNHNS and SASEGT. The CDR3 length is 16 residues. CDR3 residues: CASSAVLRQSNTEAFF.

The chain employs TRBV20-1 and TRBJ2-2; TCRdb outputs TRBD1, but without DNA this stays unchecked. The CDR3 is made up of 16 amino acids. Germline values: CDR1 DFQATT, CDR2 SNEGSKA (reference sequence). This chain's CDR3 is CSAIMTTGGPTGELFF.

The V and J genes are TRBV6-5 and TRBJ2-5; checking the TCRdb D call of TRBD1 is not possible without DNA. Germline V gene sequence: CDR1 MNHEY, CDR2 SVGAGI. The CDR3 is 15 amino acids. This chain's CDR3 is CASSYFGGGAETQYF.

The genes are TRBV6-1 and TRBJ1-1; TCRdb's D call, TRBD1, is unchecked because there is no DNA. This CDR3 comprises 14 residues. The germline gives CDR1 MNHNS, CDR2 SASEGT. The chain's CDR3 is CASTEAGQNTEAFF.

The genes are TRBV7-2 and TRBJ1-1; absent DNA, TCRdb's TRBD1 call cannot be checked. The CDR3 consists of 14 residues. Germline-derived CDR1 and CDR2 are SGHTA and FQGNSA. The CDR3 loop is CASSLDGGRTEAFF.

The chain combines TRBV5-4 with TRBJ2-3; TCRdb lists TRBD2, though no DNA is available to test this call. The CDR3 length is 18 residues. CDR1 and CDR2 from the germline V gene are SGHNT and YYREEE (reference sequence). CDR3 amino acids: CASSDQGSGAWGTDTQYF.

CDR3 in amino acids: CASSLSRDRPEKLFF. This chain uses TRBV7-2 with TRBJ1-4; TCRdb returns TRBD1, unconfirmable since there is no DNA. The CDR3 has 15 amino acids. Germline CDR1 is SGHTA and CDR2 is FQGNSA.

The chain couples TRBV28 to TRBJ2-4; no DNA is available, so the TRBD1 call from TCRdb remains unchecked. The CDR3 has 14 amino acids. Looked up from germline, CDR1 is MDHEN and CDR2 is SYDVKM. The CDR3 region is CASSLFIPGNIQYF.

The rearrangement uses TRBV7-9 and TRBJ2-2; TCRdb selects TRBD1, and the lack of DNA leaves this call unchecked. The CDR3 is 13 residues long. Germline V gene data show CDR1 as SEHNR and CDR2 as FQNEAQ (reference sequence). CDR3 in amino acids: CASSSQGSGELFF.

The rearrangement joins TRBV20-1 to TRBJ1-2; TCRdb selects TRBD1, and the lack of DNA leaves this call unchecked. The CDR3 runs 15 residues. Germline V gene sequence: CDR1 DFQATT, CDR2 SNEGSKA (reference sequence). This CDR3 is CSARSQTGTNYGYTF.

This chain connects TRBV6-5 to TRBJ2-5; the D call of TRBD1 rests on TCRdb alone, since no DNA is present to check it. Germline CDR1 MNHEY, CDR2 SVGAGI. The CDR3 consists of 12 residues. CDR3 sequence: CASSLGGVGLYF.

The gene calls are TRBV5-5 and TRBJ2-3; TCRdb outputs TRBD1, but without DNA this stays unchecked. The CDR3 covers 15 residues. Germline values: CDR1 SGHKS, CDR2 YYEKEE (reference sequence). The CDR3: CASSWDRGTTDTQYF.

The chain employs TRBV20-1 and TRBJ2-3; as DNA is missing, the TRBD1 call by TCRdb cannot be tested. CDR1 DFQATT and CDR2 SNEGSKA come from the germline V gene (reference sequence). The CDR3 covers 14 residues. The CDR3: CSAPRGPLTDTQYF.

The chain carries TRBV7-4 and TRBJ2-1. CDR3 length equals 12 residues. Per the germline V gene, CDR1 is SGHVT and CDR2 is SQSDAQ. CDR3 amino acids: CASSGYNTEQFF.

V gene TRBV5-1 combines with J gene TRBJ2-2. The V gene's germline CDR1 is SGHRS and CDR2 YFSETQ. This CDR3 contains 13 residues. CDR3 in amino acids: CASGQVLNGELFF.

CDR3: CASAVTGGYGYTF. The chain recombines TRBV5-1 with TRBJ1-2; the TCRdb D gene call, TRBD1, has no DNA to confirm it. Germline V gives CDR1 SGHRS, CDR2 YFSETQ. The CDR3 runs to 13 residues.

The chain carries TRBV20-1 and TRBJ2-3; TCRdb lists TRBD2, though no DNA is available to test this call. From germline, CDR1 is DFQATT and CDR2 SNEGSKA (reference sequence). The CDR3 is made up of 15 amino acids. The CDR3 is CSAEVGGRGSDTQYF.

This chain links TRBV5-1 with TRBJ2-1; the D call of TRBD2 rests on TCRdb alone, since no DNA is present to check it. Germline V lookup: CDR1 SGHRS, CDR2 YFSETQ. This CDR3 has 14 residues. The CDR3 loop is CASSLEGRGNEQFF.

This sequence joins TRBV15 and TRBJ1-4. This CDR3 spans 13 amino acids. Germline CDR1 is LNHNV and CDR2 is YYDKDF (reference sequence). The CDR3: CATSPRTAAKLFF.